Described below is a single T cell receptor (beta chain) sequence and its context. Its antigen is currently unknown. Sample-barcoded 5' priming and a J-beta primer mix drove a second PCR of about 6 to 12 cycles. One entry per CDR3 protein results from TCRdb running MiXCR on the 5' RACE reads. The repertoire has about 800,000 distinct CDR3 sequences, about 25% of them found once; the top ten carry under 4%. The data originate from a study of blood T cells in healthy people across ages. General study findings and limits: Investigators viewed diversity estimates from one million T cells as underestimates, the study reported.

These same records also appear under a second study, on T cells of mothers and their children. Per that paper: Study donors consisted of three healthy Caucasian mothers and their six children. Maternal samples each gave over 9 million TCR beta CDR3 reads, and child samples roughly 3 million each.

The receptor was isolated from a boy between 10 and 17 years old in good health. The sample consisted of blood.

The CDR3 spells CASSLRLAGDGETQYF. CDR3 DNA: TGTGCCAGCAGTTTAAGGCTAGCGGGAGACGGGGAGACCCAGTACTTC. The chain is built from TRBV12-3 or TRBV12-4 and TRBJ2-5, with 10 bases aligning to TRBD2. The junction had 8 bases not matched to a gene; V was cut back by 2 bases and J by 5 bases. CDR3 size: 16 residues.